This is a list of T cell receptor beta chains from one sample in a study of blood T cell repertoires in COVID-19. Using immunoSEQ multiplex PCR, the repertoire was profiled, and TCRdb retains in-frame clones only, with some absent. The sample includes under 140,000 clones, about 85% seen only once; the top ten take around 4.4%. Specimen: peripheral blood. The source of these receptors is a human donor in a cohort sampled during active COVID-19. Both conserved end residues are part of each CDR3. Fields, in order: V gene, clone size, D gene, J gene, CDR3 DNA, CDR3 protein. D genes are given only for firm matches. A clone size is listed for some rows: how often the clone was seen (once, few, many), or a class if it is expanded.

v_gene: TRBV10-1
abundance: .
d_gene: .
j_gene: TRBJ2-1
CDR3nt: TGCGCCAGCAGTGGGTTGGCGGGGACTGAGTACAATGAGCAGTTCTTC
CDR3aa: CASSGLAGTEYNEQFF

v_gene: TRBV4-1
abundance: .
d_gene: .
j_gene: TRBJ2-6
CDR3nt: TGCGCCAGCAGCCGTTCCCAGGTCCCCACCAGCTCTGGGGCCAACGTCCTGACTTTC
CDR3aa: CASSRSQVPTSSGANVLTF

v_gene: TRBV2
abundance: .
d_gene: TRBD2
j_gene: TRBJ2-2
CDR3nt: TGTGCCAGCAATGGGGGAGGGCCGGGCACCGGGGAGCTGTTTTTT
CDR3aa: CASNGGGPGTGELFF

v_gene: TRBV6-5
abundance: .
d_gene: .
j_gene: TRBJ2-4
CDR3nt: TGTGCCAGCAGTCCTCAGGACTTAGCCAAAAACATTCAGTACTTC
CDR3aa: CASSPQDLAKNIQYF

v_gene: TRBV5-1
abundance: .
d_gene: .
j_gene: TRBJ2-5
CDR3nt: TGCGCCAGCAGCTACGGGACCGGGGGGCGGGGGGAGACCCAGTACTTC
CDR3aa: CASSYGTGGRGETQYF

v_gene: TRBV2
abundance: .
d_gene: .
j_gene: TRBJ1-6
CDR3nt: TGTGCCAGCAGGGCACGAAGCTCCTATAATTCACCCCTCCACTTT
CDR3aa: CASRARSSYNSPLHF

v_gene: TRBV19
abundance: .
d_gene: TRBD2
j_gene: TRBJ2-1
CDR3nt: TGTGCCAGTAGTCGACTAGCGGGGGACAATGAGCAGTTCTTC
CDR3aa: CASSRLAGDNEQFF

v_gene: TRBV7-3
abundance: .
d_gene: .
j_gene: TRBJ2-1
CDR3nt: TGTGCCAGCAGCTTAATAGGGGCCAATGAGCAGTTCTTC
CDR3aa: CASSLIGANEQFF

v_gene: TRBV5-6
abundance: .
d_gene: TRBD1
j_gene: TRBJ1-2
CDR3nt: TGTGCCAGCAGCTTTTGGGACAGACACTATGGCTACACCTTC
CDR3aa: CASSFWDRHYGYTF

v_gene: TRBV7-9
abundance: once
d_gene: TRBD1
j_gene: TRBJ2-1
CDR3nt: TGTGCCAGCAGCTTGGGACAGAATGAGCAGTTCTTC
CDR3aa: CASSLGQNEQFF

v_gene: TRBV11-2
abundance: .
d_gene: .
j_gene: TRBJ1-6
CDR3nt: TGTGCCAGCAGCTTAAGGGGCAGGAATAATTCACCCCTCCACTTT
CDR3aa: CASSLRGRNNSPLHF

v_gene: TRBV27
abundance: .
d_gene: .
j_gene: TRBJ1-4
CDR3nt: TGTGCCAGCAGTTCTACTAATGAAAAACTGTTTTTT
CDR3aa: CASSSTNEKLFF

v_gene: TRBV19
abundance: .
d_gene: .
j_gene: TRBJ2-5
CDR3nt: TGTGCCAGTAGTGCCGAAGGGTTGAAGGGGGCCCAGTACTTC
CDR3aa: CASSAEGLKGAQYF

v_gene: TRBV27
abundance: .
d_gene: .
j_gene: TRBJ1-2
CDR3nt: TGTGCCAGCAGTTTAGGCGGAATCCCCTATGGCTACACCTTC
CDR3aa: CASSLGGIPYGYTF

v_gene: TRBV7-8
abundance: .
d_gene: TRBD2
j_gene: TRBJ2-5
CDR3nt: TGTGCCAGCAGCCGATCTAGCGGGGAGACCCAGTACTTC
CDR3aa: CASSRSSGETQYF